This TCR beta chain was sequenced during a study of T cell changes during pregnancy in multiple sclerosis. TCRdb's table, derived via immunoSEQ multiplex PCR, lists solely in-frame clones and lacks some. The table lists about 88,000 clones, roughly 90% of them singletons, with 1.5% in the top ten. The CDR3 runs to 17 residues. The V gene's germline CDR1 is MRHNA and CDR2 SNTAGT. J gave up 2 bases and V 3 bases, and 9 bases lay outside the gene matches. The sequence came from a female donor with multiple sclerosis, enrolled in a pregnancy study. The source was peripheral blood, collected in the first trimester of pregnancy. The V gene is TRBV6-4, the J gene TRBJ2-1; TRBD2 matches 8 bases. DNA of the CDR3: TGTGCCAGCAGTGAAGGGGGACTAGTAGGTGCCTACAATGAGCAGTTCTTC. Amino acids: CASSEGGLVGAYNEQFF.